One sample yielded the 20 T cell receptor beta chains listed below, sequenced in a study of blood T cell repertoires in COVID-19. This table comes from immunoSEQ multiplex PCR, and its TCRdb copy is limited to in-frame clones, with some not included. The table records about 210,000 clones, 81% of them present only once. The sequenced sample consisted of PBMCs or T cells enriched from blood (not recorded which). These receptor sequences come from a man aged 40-49 years who had recovered from COVID-19.

The gene calls are TRBV4-1 and TRBJ2-3; a weak D match, TRBD2 (5 bases). The germline CDR1 and CDR2 sequences are MGHRA and YSYEKL. CDR3 length: 15 residues. Trimming cost V 4 bases and J 6 bases, with 17 bases left between them. DNA for the CDR3: TGCGCCAGCAGCCCCGTAGCGAGCGGTACTGATACGCAGTATTTT. Its protein is CASSPVASGTDTQYF.

The chain carries TRBV12-3 or TRBV12-4 and TRBJ1-2; no clear D gene. The CDR3 spans 11 residues. Trimming removed 3 bases at V and 8 bases at J, with 7 bases between. The CDR3 reads CASSLFRGYTF. DNA for the CDR3: TGTGCCAGCAGTTTGTTCAGGGGCTACACCTTC.

V gene TRBV20-1 combines with J gene TRBJ1-1; D gene uncertain. The V end lost 3 bases, the J end lost 1 base, and 12 bases lay between the germline ends. Germline values: CDR1 DFQATT, CDR2 SNEGSKA (reference sequence). The CDR3 contains 14 residues. DNA of the CDR3: TGCAGTGCTAGTTTCAGGTTGGGGAACACTGAAGCTTTCTTT. This gives the protein CSASFRLGNTEAFF.

The chain joins TRBV18 to TRBJ2-5, with D possibly TRBD2 on 7 matching bases. The germline CDR1 and CDR2 sequences are KGHSH and LQKENI. The CDR3 sequence is 13 residues long. The V gene lost 6 bases and the J gene lost 3 bases, with 11 bases spanning the gap. The CDR3: CASSAGAKETQYF. DNA for the CDR3: TGTGCCAGCTCCGCGGGGGCGAAAGAGACCCAGTACTTC.

The rearrangement links TRBV6-5 to TRBJ2-7; D ambiguous. Germline CDR1 and CDR2: MNHEY and SVGAGI. Trimming removed 0 bases from V and 8 bases from J, with 5 bases in between. The CDR3 length is 11 residues. The chain's CDR3 is CASSYSSKQYF. CDR3 coding DNA: TGTGCCAGCAGTTACTCGTCTAAGCAGTACTTC.

The chain joins TRBV4-1 to TRBJ1-5; D perhaps matches TRBD1 (5 bases). CDR1 MGHRA and CDR2 YSYEKL come from the germline V gene. The V end was cut by 2 bases, the J end by 1 base, with 12 bases between. This CDR3 is built from 16 residues. The CDR3: CASSQWSGPSNQPQHF. For the CDR3, the DNA is TGCGCCAGCAGCCAATGGTCAGGGCCAAGCAATCAGCCCCAGCATTTT.

This clone was observed once. V gene TRBV5-5 combines with J gene TRBJ2-2; D may be TRBD2 (5 bases). With 4 bases removed from V and 0 bases from J, the gap between germline ends came to 19 bases. This CDR3 is 18 amino acids long. CDR1 and CDR2 from the germline V gene are SGHKS and YYEKEE (reference sequence). CDR3 nucleotides: TGTGCCAGCAGCCCTCCCCTACTGGGTAGCGCGAACACCGGGGAGCTGTTTTTT. It specifies CASSPPLLGSANTGELFF.

The chain employs TRBV29-1 and TRBJ1-1; 7 bases are a match to TRBD1. CDR1 and CDR2 from the germline V gene are SQVTM and ANQGSEA. The CDR3 loop spans 12 amino acids. Unmatched junction bases numbered 0, after V lost 4 bases and J lost 1 base. The DNA of the CDR3 is TGCAGCGTTGGGACAGGGAACACTGAAGCTTTCTTT. Translating it yields CSVGTGNTEAFF.

Worth noting for this clone: The sample holds other DNA sequences that translate to the same CDR3. The chain links TRBV19 to TRBJ2-7; the D gene is possibly TRBD2 (5 bases). CDR1 LNHDA and CDR2 SQIVND come from the germline V gene (reference sequence). The length of the CDR3 is 12 residues. Deletions cut 4 bases from V and 4 bases from J, with 8 bases between. CDR3 sequence (DNA): TGTGCCAGTAGTACGGGATCTTACGAGCAGTACTTC. This sequence encodes CASSTGSYEQYF.

The chain carries TRBV19 and TRBJ2-3, with TRBD1 as a possible D gene (5 bases). The CDR3 length is 14 residues. Germline V gives CDR1 LNHDA, CDR2 SQIVND (reference sequence). Trimming pared 5 bases from V and 1 base from J, leaving 10 bases between. The CDR3 loop reads CASSLQGGTDTQYF. The CDR3 DNA follows: TGTGCCAGTAGTCTGCAAGGGGGCACAGATACGCAGTATTTT.

The gene calls are TRBV6-5 and TRBJ2-7, with a weak D call TRBD1 (6 bases). V was clipped by 6 bases and J by 4 bases, with 13 bases between them. The CDR3 extends over 13 amino acids. CDR1 is MNHEY, CDR2 SVGAGI, per germline. The CDR3 region has the DNA TGTGCCAGCAGCCGTGGACAGTATTACGAGCAGTACTTC. It is translated as CASSRGQYYEQYF.

V is TRBV6-5 and J is TRBJ2-7; D may be TRBD1 (6 bases). This CDR3 spans 15 amino acids. The V gene's germline CDR1 is MNHEY and CDR2 SVGAGI. V lost 0 bases and J 3 bases, leaving 12 bases between the germline ends. DNA for the CDR3: TGTGCCAGCAGTTACTCTTTGACAGGTAGCTACGAGCAGTACTTC. Protein sequence: CASSYSLTGSYEQYF.

The gene calls are TRBV28 and TRBJ2-3; TRBD2 aligns across 9 bases. The CDR3 has 19 residues. The junction had 13 bases not matched to a gene; V was cut back by 3 bases and J by 0 bases. Germline V gene sequence: CDR1 MDHEN, CDR2 SYDVKM. The CDR3 DNA follows: TGTGCCAGCAGTTTCGGGGAGCGGGAGGATGGGGATAGCACAGATACGCAGTATTTT. Its translation is CASSFGEREDGDSTDTQYF.

V is TRBV7-3 and J is TRBJ1-1; tentatively, D is TRBD1 (5 bases). V shed 4 bases and J shed 1 base, with 13 bases lying between them. The CDR3 length is 15 residues. Per the germline V gene, CDR1 is SGHTA and CDR2 is FQGTGA. The DNA for the CDR3 is TGTGCCAGCAGCTCCCACGGGGGAGAGAACACTGAAGCTTTCTTT. Its translation: CASSSHGGENTEAFF.

The chain joins TRBV12-3 or TRBV12-4 to TRBJ1-2, with 8 bases that match TRBD1. This CDR3 has 12 amino acids. V lost 3 bases and J lost 7; bases outside the gene matches: 1. CDR3 nucleotides: TGTGCCAGCAGTTTCGACAGGGGTGGCTACACCTTC. Protein sequence: CASSFDRGGYTF.

The chain combines TRBV6-5 with TRBJ1-2; a weak D match, TRBD1 (6 bases). CDR1 is MNHEY and CDR2 is SVGAGI in the germline V gene. Trimming took off 6 bases at V and 7 bases at J, with 15 bases between the two ends. The CDR3 is 13 amino acids. The CDR3 here is CASSPGQASGYTF. The CDR3 coding sequence is TGTGCCAGCAGCCCGGGACAAGCGAGTGGCTACACCTTC.

The J gene is TRBJ2-1, the V gene TRBV9; TRBD2 matches 11 bases. J lost 6 bases, V lost 3 bases, and 8 bases had no gene match. The CDR3 covers 16 residues. Germline V gene data show CDR1 as SGDLS and CDR2 as YYNGEE. This chain's CDR3 is CASSASRLAGGNEQFF. The CDR3 region has the DNA TGTGCCAGCAGCGCCAGTCGTCTAGCGGGAGGCAATGAGCAGTTCTTC.

The V and J genes are TRBV21-1 and TRBJ1-2; TRBD1 is the table's D call and was not checked against the DNA. TRBV21-1 is deemed a pseudogene. The CDR3 is made up of 16 amino acids. The CDR3 is CASSKDYRTSIYGYTF. The CDR3 coding sequence is TGTGCCAGCAGCAAAGACTACAGGACAAGCATCTATGGCTACACCTTC.

In this sample, this clone turned up a few times. The rearrangement uses TRBV14 and TRBJ2-7; 7 bases fit TRBD1. The V and J ends lost 4 bases and 3 bases, in that order; junction bases with no gene match: 3. This CDR3 has 13 amino acids. Germline CDR1 and CDR2: SGHDN and FVKESK. The CDR3 spells CASSPGQVYEQYF. The CDR3 DNA sequence: TGTGCCAGCAGCCCTGGACAGGTCTACGAGCAGTACTTC.

This chain connects TRBV3-1 (or the pseudogene TRBV3-2) to TRBJ2-1; D is unclear. Trimming took off 4 bases at V and 7 bases at J, with 8 bases between the two ends. The V gene's germline CDR1 is LGHDT and CDR2 YNNKEL (reference sequence). This CDR3 is built from 12 residues. The CDR3: CASSRSRNEQFF. The CDR3 region has the DNA TGTGCCAGCAGCCGGTCGAGGAATGAGCAGTTCTTC.